Below are 27 T cell receptor beta chains sequenced from a single sample in a study of identical twins. TCRdb analysed the 5' RACE reads with MiXCR anew, one entry per CDR3 protein. This table has about 330,000 distinct CDR3 sequences, roughly an eighth appearing once. Another study also made use of these data, one on yellow fever vaccine responses in identical twins.

The sample was CD8+ T cells sorted from blood. The origin of the receptors is a woman between 18 and 30 years old in good health.

The chain links TRBV6-1 to TRBJ1-6, with 7 bases lining up with TRBD1. Looked up from germline, CDR1 is MNHNS and CDR2 is SASEGT. The ends lost 6 bases at V and 7 bases at J; junction bases unmatched: 6. The CDR3 extends over 14 amino acids. CDR3 coding DNA: TGTGCCAGCAGGTCGACAGGGAGCAATTCACCCCTCCACTTT. The encoded protein is CASRSTGSNSPLHF.

This clonotype appeared a few times. The rearrangement uses TRBV9 and TRBJ1-2; 7 bases agree with TRBD1. Trimming cost V 0 bases and J 3 bases; bases outside gene matches: 11. This CDR3 region has 17 residues. Germline V gene sequence: CDR1 SGDLS, CDR2 YYNGEE. The CDR3 reads CASSVDGGDSFHYGYTF. The CDR3 bases are TGTGCCAGCAGCGTAGATGGGGGGGACAGCTTCCACTATGGCTACACCTTC.

In this sample, this clonotype turned up a few times. This chain uses TRBV28 with TRBJ2-1, with TRBD2 identical over 9 bases. V dropped 10 bases and J dropped 4; count of bases not matched to a gene: 11. Looked up from germline, CDR1 is MDHEN and CDR2 is SYDVKM. CDR3 length: 15 amino acids. CDR3 amino acids: CATSLPTSGYNEQFF. Written as DNA, the CDR3 is TGTGCCACTTCCCTCCCGACTAGCGGATACAATGAGCAGTTCTTC.

This clonotype showed up just once. V and J are TRBV7-9 and TRBJ2-5; D unclear. Between the trimmed V and J ends, which lost 6 bases and 4 bases, there was a span of 9 bases. Germline assignment: CDR1 SEHNR and CDR2 FQNEAQ (reference sequence). The CDR3 is 12 amino acids. In nucleotides, the CDR3 is TGTGCCAGCAGAACTACCAGAGAGACCCAGTACTTC. Encoded protein: CASRTTRETQYF. The complete variable domain, with remaining parts taken from reference TRBV7-9 and TRBJ2-5, reads DTGVSQNPRHKITKRGQNVTFRCDPISEHNRLYWYRQTLGQGPEFLTYFQNEAQLEKSRLLSDRFSAERPKGSFSTLEIQRTEQGDSAMYLCASRTTRETQYFGPGTRLLVL.

At least ten counts were recorded for this clonotype. The chain couples TRBV12-3 or TRBV12-4 to TRBJ1-5; perhaps TRBD1 as D (6 bases). Between the trimmed V and J ends, which lost 7 bases and 7 bases, there was a span of 11 bases. This CDR3 has 12 residues. The DNA for the CDR3 is TGTGCCAGCACCTTAGGGGGACAGCCCCAGCATTTT. Translating gives CASTLGGQPQHF.

The chain combines TRBV5-1 with TRBJ2-1; 9 bases are a match to TRBD2. The CDR3 extends over 19 amino acids. V gave up 0 bases and J gave up 7 bases; unmatched junction bases: 17. From germline, CDR1 is SGHRS and CDR2 YFSETQ. CDR3 coding DNA: TGCGCCAGCAGCTTGGGGGCCGTGTGGCTAGCGGGGTACCCTAATGAGCAGTTCTTC. This encodes CASSLGAVWLAGYPNEQFF.

The V call is TRBV29-1, the J call TRBJ1-1, with D unresolved. The CDR3 runs 12 residues. Trimming removed 2 bases from V and 10 bases from J, with 14 bases in between. Germline values: CDR1 SQVTM, CDR2 ANQGSEA. The CDR3 DNA reads TGCAGCGTTGAAACCGTCACCGGATCAGCTTTCTTT. It yields the protein CSVETVTGSAFF.

This clonotype was observed a few times. The chain couples TRBV28 to TRBJ2-5; D not resolved. This CDR3 is 16 amino acids long. Germline CDR1 MDHEN, CDR2 SYDVKM. V was pared by 6 bases and J by 5 bases, with 22 bases between. The CDR3 region is CASSLGSSPSVETQYF. Written as DNA, the CDR3 is TGTGCCAGCAGCCTTGGGTCGAGTCCATCGGTGGAGACCCAGTACTTC. The full variable domain, with the rest looked up from reference TRBV28 and TRBJ2-5, is DVKVTQSSRYLVKRTGEKVFLECVQDMDHENMFWYRQDPGLGLRLIYFSYDVKMKEKGDIPEGYSVSREKKERFSLILESASTNQTSMYLCASSLGSSPSVETQYFGPGTRLLVL.

This clonotype was seen repeatedly, ten times or more. The J gene is TRBJ2-1, the V gene TRBV25-1, with 9 bases identical to TRBD2. In germline, CDR1 is MGHDK, CDR2 SYGVNS. With 0 bases clipped from V and 10 bases from J, the junction kept 4 bases outside the gene matches. This CDR3 region has 14 residues. CDR3 in amino acids: CASSEYIAGEEQFF. The CDR3 DNA sequence: TGTGCCAGCAGTGAATATATAGCGGGAGAGGAGCAGTTCTTC.

This clonotype was seen a handful of times. The chain couples TRBV7-9 to TRBJ1-2, with D possibly TRBD1 on 5 matching bases. This CDR3 region has 13 residues. V gave up 4 bases and J gave up 0 bases, with 6 bases separating them. The germline CDR1 and CDR2 sequences are SEHNR and FQNEAQ (reference sequence). The CDR3 loop reads CASSSTANYGYTF. The CDR3 DNA follows: TGTGCCAGCAGCTCGACAGCTAACTATGGCTACACCTTC. Full variable domain (rest looked up from reference TRBV7-9 and TRBJ1-2): DTGVSQNPRHKITKRGQNVTFRCDPISEHNRLYWYRQTLGQGPEFLTYFQNEAQLEKSRLLSDRFSAERPKGSFSTLEIQRTEQGDSAMYLCASSSTANYGYTFGSGTRLTVV.

The chain combines TRBV29-1 with TRBJ2-1; TRBD2 matches at 7 bases. Per the germline V gene, CDR1 is SQVTM and CDR2 is ANQGSEA. This CDR3 has 15 amino acids. V lost 1 base, J lost 3 bases, and 6 bases stayed unmatched. CDR3 region: CSVEGQRGSYNEQFF. In nucleotides, the CDR3 is TGCAGCGTTGAAGGCCAGCGCGGGAGCTACAATGAGCAGTTCTTC.

This clonotype was detected ten times or more. The chain combines TRBV7-9 with TRBJ2-6, with D possibly being TRBD1 (6 bases). V lost 2 bases to trimming and J lost 2 bases, with 7 bases between them. This CDR3 region has 15 residues. Germline CDR1 reads SEHNR; CDR2 reads FQNEAQ (reference sequence). CDR3: CASSLWTAGANVLTF. DNA for the CDR3: TGTGCCAGCAGCTTATGGACAGCTGGGGCCAACGTCCTGACTTTC. Supplemented by reference TRBV7-9 and TRBJ2-6, the full variable domain reads DTGVSQNPRHKITKRGQNVTFRCDPISEHNRLYWYRQTLGQGPEFLTYFQNEAQLEKSRLLSDRFSAERPKGSFSTLEIQRTEQGDSAMYLCASSLWTAGANVLTFGAGSRLTVL.

The table lists this clonotype with a few counts. This rearrangement joins TRBV9 to TRBJ2-3, with 8 bases aligning to TRBD1. CDR1 is SGDLS and CDR2 is YYNGEE in the germline V gene. This CDR3 region has 12 residues. The V and J ends lost 4 bases and 9 bases, in that order; junction bases with no gene match: 4. CDR3 sequence reads: CASSPTGVTQYF. CDR3 DNA sequence: TGTGCCAGCAGCCCGACAGGGGTCACGCAGTATTTT.

CDR3 loop: CSARDGVGRMNTEAFF. The CDR3 DNA reads as TGCAGTGCTAGAGATGGGGTCGGGAGGATGAACACTGAAGCTTTCTTT. This rearrangement joins TRBV20-1 to TRBJ1-1; the D is unclear. The CDR3 spans 16 residues. Trimming pared 0 bases from V and 0 bases from J, leaving 14 bases between. Germline V gene data show CDR1 as DFQATT and CDR2 as SNEGSKA (reference sequence).

The chain links TRBV21-1 to TRBJ1-5; TRBD1 is the table's D call and was not checked against the DNA. TRBV21-1 is reported as a pseudogene. The CDR3 length is 18 residues. The chain's CDR3 is CASSKKGGGWFGNQPQHF. The CDR3 DNA follows: TGTGCCAGCAGCAAAAAAGGAGGGGGCTGGTTTGGCAATCAGCCCCAGCATTTT.

This clonotype was counted a few times. V usage is TRBV25-1 and J usage is TRBJ2-7, with 10 bases identical to TRBD2. The length of the CDR3 is 15 residues. J gave up 6 bases and V 6 bases, and 11 bases lay outside the gene matches. The germline V gene encodes CDR1 MGHDK and CDR2 SYGVNS. As DNA, the CDR3 is TGTGCCAGCAGGGAGGGTAGCGGGAGGTTTGGCGAGCAGTACTTC. It codes for CASREGSGRFGEQYF.

In its sample, this clonotype was seen a few times. V usage is TRBV11-1 and J usage is TRBJ1-2, with D maybe TRBD1 (5 bases). The V end lost 5 bases, the J end lost 2 bases, and 21 bases lay between the germline ends. Germline CDR1 and CDR2: SGHAT and FQDESV (reference sequence). This CDR3 spans 17 amino acids. CDR3 sequence reads: CASSGWGGTAENYGYTF. CDR3 sequence (DNA): TGTGCCAGCAGCGGATGGGGGGGGACGGCTGAGAACTATGGCTACACCTTC.

This rearrangement joins TRBV12-3 or TRBV12-4 to TRBJ2-1; weak D call: TRBD1 (5 bases). V was cut by 2 bases and J by 7 bases, with 12 bases left in between. The CDR3 contains 14 residues. The CDR3 sequence: CASSLSGQINEQFF. CDR3 nucleotides: TGTGCCAGCAGTTTATCAGGGCAGATAAATGAGCAGTTCTTC.

This clonotype was seen more than once but under ten times. The rearrangement joins TRBV29-1 to TRBJ2-7; D gene uncertain. The CDR3 spans 11 residues. With 3 bases removed from V and 2 bases from J, the gap between germline ends came to 5 bases. CDR1 and CDR2 from the germline V gene are SQVTM and ANQGSEA. In DNA form, the CDR3 reads TGCAGCGTTGACGGAGCCTACGAGCAGTACTTC. This gives the protein CSVDGAYEQYF.

This sequence joins TRBV24-1 and TRBJ2-1; 10 bases are shared with TRBD2. Germline CDR1 KGHDR, CDR2 SFDVKD. Trimming cost V 0 bases and J 0 bases; bases outside gene matches: 7. The CDR3 sequence is 19 residues long. CDR3 bases: TGTGCCACCAGTGATTTGTCTAGCGGGAGTCCCCCCTCCTACAATGAGCAGTTCTTC. This gives the protein CATSDLSSGSPPSYNEQFF.

A few counts support this clonotype. This chain connects TRBV7-9 to TRBJ2-7; 16 bases line up with TRBD2. V shed 5 bases, J shed 3 bases, and the junction held 7 bases outside the gene matches. This CDR3 contains 17 residues. Germline V gene data show CDR1 as SEHNR and CDR2 as FQNEAQ (reference sequence). The chain's CDR3 is CASSRGTSGRGNYEQYF. The DNA of the CDR3 is TGTGCCAGCAGCAGGGGGACTAGCGGGAGGGGCAACTACGAGCAGTACTTC.

V is TRBV5-1 and J is TRBJ2-2, with D tentatively TRBD1 (6 bases). This CDR3 has 17 amino acids. With 0 bases removed from V and 3 bases from J, the gap between germline ends came to 15 bases. Per the germline V gene, CDR1 is SGHRS and CDR2 is YFSETQ. This CDR3 is CASSLVGQGMYTGELFF. CDR3 sequence (DNA): TGCGCCAGCAGCTTGGTGGGTCAGGGGATGTACACCGGGGAGCTGTTTTTT. The full variable domain, completed using reference TRBV5-1 and TRBJ2-2, is KAGVTQTPRYLIKTRGQQVTLSCSPISGHRSVSWYQQTPGQGLQFLFEYFSETQRNKGNFPGRFSGRQFSNSRSEMNVSTLELGDSALYLCASSLVGQGMYTGELFFGEGSRLTVL.

This clonotype has only a few counts. The chain links TRBV4-2 to TRBJ2-7; 14 nucleotides match TRBD2. The CDR3 extends over 15 amino acids. CDR1 is LGHNA, CDR2 YNFKEQ, per germline. The V and J ends lost 5 bases and 2 bases, in that order; junction bases with no gene match: 2. The DNA for the CDR3 is TGTGCCAGCAGCTGGGGACTAGCGGGAGCCTACGAGCAGTACTTC. Its protein product is CASSWGLAGAYEQYF.

This chain links TRBV28 with TRBJ2-1; D perhaps matches TRBD2 (6 bases). This CDR3 comprises 15 residues. Trimming removed 7 bases from V and 0 bases from J, with 13 bases in between. Per the germline V gene, CDR1 is MDHEN and CDR2 is SYDVKM. In DNA form, the CDR3 reads TGTGCCAGCACCCTCTACGGGAGCTCCTACAATGAGCAGTTCTTC. Its translation is CASTLYGSSYNEQFF.

This clonotype was observed a few times. The chain has TRBV24-1 and TRBJ2-5; D gene uncertain. The CDR3 has 12 amino acids. V was shortened by 3 bases and J by 7 bases, with 8 bases between the two germline ends. The germline V gene encodes CDR1 KGHDR and CDR2 SFDVKD. DNA for the CDR3: TGTGCCACCAGTGATGCCCTATGGACCCAGTACTTC. This translates into CATSDALWTQYF.

There are many counts of this clonotype. This rearrangement joins TRBV12-3 or TRBV12-4 to TRBJ2-1; 8 bases line up with TRBD2. V was pared by 6 bases and J by 8 bases, with 12 bases of the junction left unmatched. This CDR3 contains 15 residues. The CDR3 DNA sequence: TGTGCCAGCAGCTTTAGCGGGATATTGGGCCATGAGCAGTTCTTC. It translates to CASSFSGILGHEQFF.

The chain is built from TRBV15 and TRBJ1-4, with D uncertain. This CDR3 has 15 residues. Germline CDR1 is LNHNV and CDR2 is YYDKDF (reference sequence). The V end was cut by 0 bases, the J end by 4 bases, with 9 bases between. The CDR3 region is CATSRDRVLNEKLFF. In nucleotides, the CDR3 is TGTGCCACCAGCAGAGATAGGGTCCTTAATGAAAAACTGTTTTTT.